This T cell receptor (beta chain) was recovered during a study of cytomegalovirus exposure and HLA in healthy donors. Study-level results: It was assumed in the presence/absence analyses that sequencing depth was roughly uniform across donors.

Primers included in the PCR were 60 Vbeta and 13 Jbeta primers. Here immunoSEQ multiplex PCR was the method, and the copy in TCRdb shows in-frame clones only, minus some. This table holds 200,000 to 250,000 clones, roughly four fifths found once. For this clone: Its specificity is not known.

Looked up from germline, CDR1 is LNHDA and CDR2 is SQIVND (reference sequence). Trimming cost V 6 bases and J 4 bases; bases outside gene matches: 7. The CDR3 consists of 14 residues. Sequenced material: PBMCs. This chain uses TRBV19 with TRBJ1-2; 8 bases align to TRBD1. This TCR derives from a woman in her 40s in good health and CMV-seronegative. CDR3 amino acids: CASSTSDRVYGYTF. The CDR3 bases are TGTGCCAGTAGCACCTCGGACAGGGTCTATGGCTACACCTTC.